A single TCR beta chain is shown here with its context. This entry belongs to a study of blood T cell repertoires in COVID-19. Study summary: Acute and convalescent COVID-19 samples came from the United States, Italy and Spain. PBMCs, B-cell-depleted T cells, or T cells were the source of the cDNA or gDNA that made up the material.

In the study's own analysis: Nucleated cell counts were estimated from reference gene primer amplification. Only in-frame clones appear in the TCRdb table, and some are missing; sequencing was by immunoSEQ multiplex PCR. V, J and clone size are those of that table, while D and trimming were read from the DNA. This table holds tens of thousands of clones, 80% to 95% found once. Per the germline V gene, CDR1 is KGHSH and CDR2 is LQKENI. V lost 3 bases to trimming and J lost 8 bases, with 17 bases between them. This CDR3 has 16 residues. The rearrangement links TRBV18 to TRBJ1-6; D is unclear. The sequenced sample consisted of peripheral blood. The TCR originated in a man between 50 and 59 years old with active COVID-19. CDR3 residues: CASSPSIGVLDSPLHF. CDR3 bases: TGTGCCAGCTCACCGTCGATCGGGGTTTTAGATTCACCCCTCCACTTT. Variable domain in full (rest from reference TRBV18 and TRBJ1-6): NAGVMQNPRHLVRRRGQEARLRCSPMKGHSHVYWYRQLPEEGLKFMVYLQKENIIDESGMPKERFSAEFPKEGPSILRIQQVVRGDSAAYFCASSPSIGVLDSPLHFGNGTRLTVT.